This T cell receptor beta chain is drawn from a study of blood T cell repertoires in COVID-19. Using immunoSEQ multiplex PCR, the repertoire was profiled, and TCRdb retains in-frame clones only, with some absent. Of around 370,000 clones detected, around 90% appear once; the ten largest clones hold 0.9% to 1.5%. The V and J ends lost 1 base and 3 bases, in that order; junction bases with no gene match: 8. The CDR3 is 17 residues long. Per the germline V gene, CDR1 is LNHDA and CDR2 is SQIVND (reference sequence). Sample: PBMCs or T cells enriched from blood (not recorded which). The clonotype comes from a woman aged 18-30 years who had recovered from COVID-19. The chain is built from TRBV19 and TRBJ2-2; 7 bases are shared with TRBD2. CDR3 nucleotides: TGTGCCAGTAGTATAGGGGGATGGGACTATGACACCGGGGAGCTGTTTTTT. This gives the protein CASSIGGWDYDTGELFF.